One sample yielded the 10 T cell receptor beta chains listed below, sequenced in a study of blood T cell repertoires in COVID-19. The table came from immunoSEQ multiplex PCR; TCRdb's copy has only in-frame clones and leaves some out. Of about 340,000 clones in the sample, roughly 89% were seen once. Sequenced material: peripheral blood. Source of these receptors: a woman aged 18-30 years who had recovered from COVID-19.

The rearrangement joins TRBV27 to TRBJ2-7; the D gene is possibly TRBD1 (5 bases). V lost 5 bases and J 3 bases, leaving 14 bases between the germline ends. CDR3 size: 14 residues. The germline CDR1 and CDR2 sequences are MNHEY and SMNVEV (reference sequence). The CDR3 region is CASSRRVGVYEQYV. For the CDR3, the DNA is TGTGCCAGCAGTCGACGGGTAGGGGTCTACGAGCAGTACGTC.

This clone was observed a single time. The J gene is TRBJ2-1, the V gene TRBV6-2 or TRBV6-3; maybe TRBD2 (5 bases). The germline gives CDR1 MNHEY, CDR2 SVGEGT. CDR3 size: 16 residues. Trimming left V 0 bases short and J 3 bases short, with 12 bases between. CDR3 nucleotide sequence: TGTGCCAGCAGTTACTCGAAGCGGTCCCTCTACAATGAGCAGTTCTTC. Its translation is CASSYSKRSLYNEQFF.

The genes are TRBV7-2 and TRBJ2-7, with D possibly TRBD2 on 6 matching bases. The V end was cut by 3 bases, the J end by 6 bases, with 9 bases between. This CDR3 comprises 12 residues. The germline gives CDR1 SGHTA, CDR2 FQGNSA. CDR3 sequence (DNA): TGTGCCAGCAGCTTCCAGGGAGGCGAGCAGTACGTC. As protein: CASSFQGGEQYV.

Regarding this clone: The sample has other DNA sequences that encode this CDR3 too. The V and J genes are TRBV7-2 and TRBJ2-1; 7 bases are a match to TRBD1. The CDR3 spans 15 residues. Germline V gives CDR1 SGHTA, CDR2 FQGNSA. Trimming at V came to 5 bases and at J to 0 bases, leaving 4 bases not matched to a gene. CDR3: CASSPRGTSYNEQFF. CDR3 coding DNA: TGTGCCAGCAGCCCCAGGGGGACCTCCTACAATGAGCAGTTCTTC.

This chain links TRBV19 with TRBJ2-1; 12 bases are a match to TRBD2. The CDR3 sequence is 16 residues long. Germline CDR1 is LNHDA and CDR2 is SQIVND (reference sequence). J was trimmed by 3 bases and V by 2 bases; bases with no gene match: 2. Written as DNA, the CDR3 is TGTGCCAGTAGTATAACGACTAGCGGGAGCTACAATGAGCAGTTCTTC. It encodes CASSITTSGSYNEQFF. Full variable domain (remainder filled in from reference TRBV19 and TRBJ2-1): DGGITQSPKYLFRKEGQNVTLSCEQNLNHDAMYWYRQDPGQGLRLIYYSQIVNDFQKGDIAEGYSVSREKKESFPLTVTSAQKNPTAFYLCASSITTSGSYNEQFFGPGTRLTVL.

The V gene is TRBV2, the J gene TRBJ2-1; 12 bases are a match to TRBD2. The CDR3 is 17 residues long. J gave up 4 bases and V 7 bases, and 11 bases lay outside the gene matches. Germline values: CDR1 SNHLY, CDR2 FYNNEI. DNA of the CDR3: TGTGCCAGCATAGAACGACTAGCGGGAGAGTATTACAATGAGCAGTTCTTC. It yields the protein CASIERLAGEYYNEQFF.

The rearrangement links TRBV5-6 to TRBJ2-7, with D tentatively TRBD2 (6 bases). The CDR3 is made up of 15 amino acids. Trimming removed 0 bases at V and 6 bases at J, with 16 bases between. Germline CDR1 reads SGHDT; CDR2 reads YYEEEE. The CDR3 region has the DNA TGTGCCAGCAGCTTGGGGTTAGCGGCGAGGGGCGAGCAGTACGTC. Amino acids: CASSLGLAARGEQYV.

V and J are TRBV5-1 and TRBJ2-3; 10 nucleotides align to TRBD2. CDR3 size: 18 residues. Trimming took 0 bases from V and 4 from J; bases not matched to a gene: 11. Germline V gene data show CDR1 as SGHRS and CDR2 as YFSETQ. As DNA, the CDR3 is TGCGCCAGCAGCTTGGGAACTAGCGGGGTCGTCAAGGCAGATACGCAGTATTTT. Translating it yields CASSLGTSGVVKADTQYF.

The chain combines TRBV7-2 with TRBJ2-6; TRBD1 agrees at 11 bases. Per germline, CDR1 SGHTA and CDR2 FQGNSA. Trimming took 8 bases from V and 1 from J; bases not matched to a gene: 4. The CDR3 is made up of 16 amino acids. The CDR3 DNA reads TGTGCCAGCCGGGACAGGGGGACTTCTGGGGCCAACGTCCTGACTTTC. Its protein product is CASRDRGTSGANVLTF.

CDR3 nucleotides: TGCGCCAGCAGCTTGCCGACTAGCGGAAGCACAGATACGCAGTATTTT. As protein: CASSLPTSGSTDTQYF. This chain joins TRBV5-1 and TRBJ2-3; 9 nucleotides align to TRBD2. This CDR3 is 16 amino acids long. Trimming took 1 base from V and 0 from J; bases not matched to a gene: 3. Germline V gene lookup returns CDR1 SGHRS and CDR2 YFSETQ.